Below, 5 T cell receptor beta chains from the same sample are listed, as sequenced in a study of blood T cells in healthy people across ages. Next came a second PCR, run for about 7 to 12 cycles, which used a sample-barcoded 5' primer along with a J-beta primer mix. In TCRdb, the 5' RACE reads were re-called with MiXCR into one record per CDR3 protein. This repertoire shows just under 900,000 distinct CDR3 sequences, less than 35% found once; its top ten account for about 18%. The sequencing input was blood. These receptor sequences come from an elderly woman in good health.

This clonotype was counted many times. V is TRBV4-3 and J is TRBJ2-1; 8 nucleotides agree with TRBD2. V lost 3 bases and J lost 2; bases outside the gene matches: 6. Per the germline V gene, CDR1 is LGHNA and CDR2 is YSLEER. The CDR3 contains 16 residues. The CDR3 is CASSQSGGLPYNEQFF. DNA for the CDR3: TGCGCCAGCAGCCAGAGCGGGGGCCTTCCCTACAATGAGCAGTTCTTC.

The V and J genes are TRBV15 and TRBJ2-1; 7 bases agree with TRBD2. Trimming took 10 bases from V and 3 from J; bases not matched to a gene: 6. Per germline, CDR1 LNHNV and CDR2 YYDKDF (reference sequence). The CDR3 sequence is 13 residues long. The CDR3 reads CAMGEGYYNEQFF. CDR3 in DNA: TGTGCCATGGGGGAGGGGTACTACAATGAGCAGTTCTTC.

The table lists this clonotype with a few counts. Being one base from a much bigger clone, this may be a read error. This chain links TRBV27 with TRBJ2-4, with D unclear. This CDR3 region has 11 residues. The germline CDR1 and CDR2 sequences are MNHEY and SMNVEV (reference sequence). The CDR3 region has the DNA TGTGTCATTGGGAAGGGCAACATTCAGTACTTC. Translated: CVIGKGNIQYF.

The chain recombines TRBV6-1 with TRBJ2-3, with D perhaps TRBD1 or TRBD2 (5 bases each). There are 12 residues in the CDR3. Germline V gives CDR1 MNHNS, CDR2 SASEGT. The V end lost 6 bases, the J end lost 6 bases, and 10 bases lay between the germline ends. Written as DNA, the CDR3 is TGTGCCAGCAGGGGGGATTTGGATACGCAGTATTTT. Amino acid sequence: CASRGDLDTQYF.

This clonotype was recorded many times. The chain carries TRBV20-1 and TRBJ2-4; 14 nucleotides match TRBD2. Germline V gives CDR1 DFQATT, CDR2 SNEGSKA (reference sequence). The CDR3 has 18 residues. The V and J ends lost 6 bases and 1 base, in that order; junction bases with no gene match: 11. The CDR3 DNA is TGCAGTGCCCAGACTAGCGGGGGGGCCGATCACGCCAAAAACATTCAGTACTTC. It is translated as CSAQTSGGADHAKNIQYF.